Reported below is one T cell receptor beta chain. The data were taken from a study of blood T cell repertoires in COVID-19. Seattle patient enrollment occurred during active infection, with longitudinal follow-up thereafter. Generated by immunoSEQ multiplex PCR, the TCRdb table keeps only in-frame clones and is missing some. The table has some 48,000 clones, approximately 84% seen once. Germline CDR1 and CDR2: SGHTA and FQGTGA. The CDR3 has 19 residues. J lost 7 bases, V lost 5 bases, and 24 bases had no gene match. The source material was peripheral blood. This clonotype was obtained from a woman of 80 years or more with COVID-19, enrolled during active disease. The gene calls are TRBV7-3 and TRBJ2-7; 9 bases fit TRBD2. The CDR3 is CASSRNPTTGTSRSGEQYF. The CDR3 coding sequence is TGTGCCAGCAGCCGAAACCCTACGACCGGGACTAGCCGTTCGGGAGAGCAGTACTTC.